The present T cell receptor (beta chain) was sequenced within a study of blood T cell repertoires in COVID-19. Per the study methods: Nucleated cell counts were estimated from reference gene primer amplification. The repertoire was sequenced with immunoSEQ multiplex PCR; TCRdb's copy has only in-frame clones and lacks some. That table supplies the V and J calls and clone size; D and trimming were determined from the DNA. The table records 180,000 or so clones, roughly 80% of them present only once. This CDR3 has 13 amino acids. V gave up 1 base and J gave up 3 bases, with 6 bases separating them. This TCR derives from a woman aged 45-65 years who had recovered from COVID-19. The sequenced sample was PBMCs or T cells enriched from blood (not recorded which). The chain combines TRBV12-3 or TRBV12-4 with TRBJ2-5; a weak D match, TRBD1 (5 bases). The CDR3 DNA is TGTGCCAGCAGTTTAGAGGGGAAAGAGACCCAGTACTTC. Translation: CASSLEGKETQYF.